This T cell receptor beta chain stems from a study of blood T cell repertoires in COVID-19. Study overall: The cDNA or gDNA used as material had been derived from T cells, B-cell-depleted T cells, or PBMCs.

Germline V lookup: CDR1 SEHNR, CDR2 FQNEAQ (reference sequence). The CDR3 is 13 residues long. Trimming removed 3 bases from V and 3 bases from J, with 9 bases in between. In the authors' methods: Reference gene primer amplification gave estimated nucleated cell counts. Data came from immunoSEQ multiplex PCR; TCRdb stores just in-frame clones and leaves some out. D and trimming were read from the DNA, whereas the V and J calls and clone size are those reported in that table. The sample consists of approximately 180,000 clones, around 73% of them appearing once. The age range of participants was about 18 to 95 years, with residence in fewer than 25 US areas. Recovered status applied to Cohort 3 donors who had two consecutive negative PCRs. It also applied to those with clearance or with symptom resolution.

Sequencing was performed on PBMCs or T cells enriched from blood (not recorded which). V is TRBV7-9 and J is TRBJ2-7; a possible D gene is TRBD2 (6 bases). The receptor's source is a woman aged 50 to 60 who had recovered from COVID-19. The DNA of the CDR3 is TGTGCCAGCAGCTTGGAGGGAGTCTACGAGCAGTACTTC. Encoded protein: CASSLEGVYEQYF.